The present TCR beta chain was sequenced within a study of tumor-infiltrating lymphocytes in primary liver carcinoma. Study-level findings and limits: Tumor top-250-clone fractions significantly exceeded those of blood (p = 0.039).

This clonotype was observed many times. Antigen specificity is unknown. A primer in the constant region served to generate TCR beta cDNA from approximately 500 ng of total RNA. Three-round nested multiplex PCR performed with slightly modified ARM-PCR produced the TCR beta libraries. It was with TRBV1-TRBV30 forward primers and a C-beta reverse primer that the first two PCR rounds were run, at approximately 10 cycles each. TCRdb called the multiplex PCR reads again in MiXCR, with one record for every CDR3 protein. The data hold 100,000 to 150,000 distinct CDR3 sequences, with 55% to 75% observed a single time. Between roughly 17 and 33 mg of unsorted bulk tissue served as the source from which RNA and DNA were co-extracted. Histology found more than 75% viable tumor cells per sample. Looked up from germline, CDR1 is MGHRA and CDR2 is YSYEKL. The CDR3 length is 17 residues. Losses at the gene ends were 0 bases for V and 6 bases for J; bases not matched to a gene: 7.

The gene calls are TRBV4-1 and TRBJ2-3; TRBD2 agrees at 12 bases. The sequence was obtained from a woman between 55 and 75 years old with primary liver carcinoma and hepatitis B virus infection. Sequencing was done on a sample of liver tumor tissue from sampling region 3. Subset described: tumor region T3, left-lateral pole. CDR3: CASSQDLTSGSRDTQYF. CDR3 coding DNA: TGCGCCAGCAGCCAAGATTTGACTAGCGGGAGTCGGGATACGCAGTATTTT.